This T cell receptor beta chain was documented in a study of blood T cells in healthy people across ages. This clonotype was counted a few times. Being one base from a much bigger clone, this may be a read error. The germline V gene has CDR1 MNHEY and CDR2 SMNVEV (reference sequence). This CDR3 is built from 14 residues. Next came a second PCR, run for about 7 to 12 cycles, which used a sample-barcoded 5' primer along with a J-beta primer mix. MiXCR was run by TCRdb on the 5' RACE reads, yielding one entry per CDR3 protein. The profile shows more than 800,000 distinct CDR3 sequences, roughly 26% of them singletons.

The receptor was isolated from a woman aged 80 or over in good health. The sample was blood. The chain couples TRBV27 to TRBJ2-1; D gene uncertain. The assigned J gene may be wrong: the sequence end matches TRBJ2-7 better. The CDR3, as DNA: TGTGCCAGCAGTTTATGGGGATCCTACAATGAGCAGTACTTC. Residues: CASSLWGSYNEQYF.